A single sample is the source of the 4 T cell receptor beta chains below, sequenced in a study of breast tumors, draining lymph nodes, adjacent tissues. The lymph nodes were axillary draining lymph nodes from breast cancer patients. MiXCR, applied by TCRdb to the multiplex PCR reads, yields one record per CDR3 protein. Of some 110,000 distinct CDR3 sequences in the sample, around 30% are singletons; the top ten hold 4.5% to 7%. The sequenced sample was axillary lymph node tissue. Receptors were obtained from a female donor with breast cancer. Some clones in this sample may be carry-over from other donors' samples.

Ten or more counts support this clonotype. V usage is TRBV19 and J usage is TRBJ1-5, with 10 bases that match TRBD1. V trimming: 5 bases; J trimming: 5 bases; junction bases outside the gene matches: 3. The V gene's germline CDR1 is LNHDA and CDR2 SQIVND (reference sequence). The CDR3 is 14 amino acids. The CDR3 DNA is TGTGCCAGTAGTCCGGGACAGGGGCATCAGCCCCAGCATTTT. Its protein product is CASSPGQGHQPQHF.

This clonotype was seen ten or more times. The V call is TRBV5-1, the J call TRBJ1-2, with D uncertain. The germline V gene encodes CDR1 SGHRS and CDR2 YFSETQ. V lost 3 bases, J lost 13 bases, and 13 bases lay in between. The CDR3 consists of 11 residues. In DNA, the CDR3 is TGCGCCAGCAGCTCCGGACGGGTTACCACCTTC. This translates into CASSSGRVTTF.

Notes on this clonotype: A single base separates this from a much larger clone, so it may be a read error. V and J are TRBV29-1 and TRBJ2-4; D possibly corresponds to TRBD1 (5 bases). From germline, CDR1 is SQVTM and CDR2 ANQGSEA. Deletions cut 7 bases from V and 11 bases from J, with 18 bases between. There are 12 residues in the CDR3. CDR3 coding DNA: TGCAGCGCATTTCAGGGCTATGACGTTCAGTACTTC. Its protein is CSAFQGYDVQYF.

This clonotype was picked up many times. The chain uses TRBV11-2 and TRBJ2-5; perhaps TRBD1 as D (6 bases). The V gene lost 3 bases and the J gene lost 5 bases, with 13 bases spanning the gap. There are 14 residues in the CDR3. Germline lookup yields CDR1 SGHAT and CDR2 FQNNGV. The CDR3 bases are TGTGCCAGCAGCTTGATCACAGGGTGGGAGACCCAGTACTTC. This translates into CASSLITGWETQYF.